This TCR beta chain was recorded in a study of cytomegalovirus exposure and HLA in healthy donors. Whole-study findings and limits: The tendency of first-cohort TCR clusters to co-occur in the approximately 110 validation repertoires was identified by a subsequent analysis. Most sequenced TCRs were rare (though some public TCRs occurred in many donors).

The protocol was immunoSEQ multiplex PCR, while the TCRdb copy is restricted to in-frame clones and leaves out a portion. The repertoire has about 140,000 clones, less than 90% of them found once; the top ten carry roughly 3%. The CDR3 has 14 residues. Germline V gene lookup returns CDR1 LGHNA and CDR2 YNFKEQ. Trimming left V 0 bases short and J 4 bases short, with 9 bases between. Note on this clone: Its specificity is not known.

This chain joins TRBV4-2 and TRBJ1-2; D perhaps matches TRBD1 (5 bases). Sequencing was done on a sample of PBMCs. The TCR comes from a man younger than 35 in good health and CMV-seronegative. CDR3 in amino acids: CASSQERGGYGYTF. DNA of the CDR3: TGTGCCAGCAGCCAAGAGCGGGGGGGCTATGGCTACACCTTC.